What follows are 6 T cell receptor beta chains derived from one specimen sequenced in a study of T cell repertoires in cytomegalovirus infection. The antigens of these receptors remain unknown. Each CDR3 protein is one row after TCRdb ran MiXCR on the reads. The table includes roughly 920,000 distinct CDR3 sequences, about a third detected once. This material consisted of cultured CD8+ T cells from PBMCs, taken from culture after CMV antigen stimulation. The receptors were gathered from a human donor in good health (CMV status not recorded). Some clones in this sample may be carry-over from other donors' samples.

The genes are TRBV7-9 and TRBJ2-7, with 9 bases identical to TRBD1. The V segment lost 5 bases and the J segment 6 bases; nucleotides outside the gene matches: 17. The CDR3 runs 17 residues. Looked up from germline, CDR1 is SEHNR and CDR2 is FQNEAQ (reference sequence). CDR3 bases: TGTGCCAGCAGCCCGTTGAGACAGGGGGGACTTGGGGGCGAGCAGTACTTC. This sequence encodes CASSPLRQGGLGGEQYF.

This clonotype occurred a few times. The genes are TRBV24-1 and TRBJ2-1; unclear D gene. The germline V gene has CDR1 KGHDR and CDR2 SFDVKD. This CDR3 comprises 17 residues. Trimming stripped 4 bases from V and 0 bases from J, with 15 bases between. The CDR3 reads CATSDSLLSPSYNEQFF. CDR3 DNA: TGTGCCACCAGTGACTCCCTTTTATCCCCCTCCTACAATGAGCAGTTCTTC.

This clonotype has at least ten counts. The chain has TRBV7-6 and TRBJ2-1, with 8 bases aligning to TRBD2. This CDR3 region has 14 residues. J was trimmed by 4 bases and V by 5 bases; bases with no gene match: 4. CDR1 is SGHVS and CDR2 is FNYEAQ in the germline V gene. As DNA, the CDR3 is TGTGCCAGCAGCACGACTAGCGTTTACAATGAGCAGTTCTTC. This codes for CASSTTSVYNEQFF.

Of note for this clonotype: A much larger clone differs by one base, so this may be a read error. This chain uses TRBV12-3 or TRBV12-4 with TRBJ1-1; D is undetermined. Trimming took 10 bases from V and 0 from J, leaving 12 bases between them. This CDR3 has 13 amino acids. The CDR3, as DNA: TGTGCCAACACTGACACCCTGAACACTGAAGCTTTCTTT. It is translated as CANTDTLNTEAFF.

CDR3 bases: TGTGCCAGCGGACCGGGACAGGGGGCTTCCTACGAGCAGTACGTC. It translates to CASGPGQGASYEQYV. The chain uses TRBV27 and TRBJ2-7; 12 nucleotides align to TRBD1. The CDR3 consists of 15 residues. In germline, CDR1 is MNHEY, CDR2 SMNVEV (reference sequence). Trimming cost V 8 bases and J 1 base; bases outside gene matches: 6.

This clonotype has more than one count but fewer than ten. This chain connects TRBV19 to TRBJ2-3; a weak D match, TRBD2 (5 bases). The CDR3 loop spans 14 amino acids. V lost 7 bases and J 3 bases, leaving 14 bases between the germline ends. Germline V gene data show CDR1 as LNHDA and CDR2 as SQIVND (reference sequence). Written as DNA, the CDR3 is TGTGCCAGTAATAACGGGGTCTATACAGATACGCAGTATTTT. Protein product: CASNNGVYTDTQYF.